The 18 T cell receptor beta chains in this list originate from one sample, sequenced in a study of blood T cell repertoires in COVID-19. Measured with immunoSEQ multiplex PCR; TCRdb has only the in-frame clones, and not every one. The sample includes fewer than 700,000 clones, around nine tenths of them seen just once. Sequencing used peripheral blood. The receptors were sampled from a woman in her 50s with COVID-19, enrolled during active disease.

The V gene is TRBV7-9, the J gene TRBJ1-1; TRBD1 is a possible D gene (5 bases). Germline V gene data show CDR1 as SEHNR and CDR2 as FQNEAQ (reference sequence). Trimming pared 1 base from V and 7 bases from J, leaving 10 bases between. The CDR3 consists of 13 residues. The CDR3 nucleotides are TGTGCCAGCAGCTTAGGATCGGGGGATGAAGCTTTCTTT. This sequence encodes CASSLGSGDEAFF.

The rearrangement uses TRBV7-6 and TRBJ2-7; unclear D gene. The CDR3 is 13 residues long. Germline lookup yields CDR1 SGHVS and CDR2 FNYEAQ. The V and J ends lost 0 bases and 2 bases respectively, with 5 bases between them. The CDR3 nucleotides are TGTGCCAGCAGCTTAGCGCACACCTACGAGCAGTACTTC. This encodes CASSLAHTYEQYF.

The V gene is TRBV29-1, the J gene TRBJ2-7, with TRBD1 matching over 7 bases. CDR3 size: 14 residues. CDR1 is SQVTM and CDR2 is ANQGSEA in the germline V gene. V shed 5 bases and J 5 bases; nucleotides not matched to a gene: 12. The CDR3 loop is CSVSGQALFDEQYF. The CDR3, as DNA: TGCAGCGTTTCCGGACAGGCTCTGTTTGACGAGCAGTACTTC.

The genes are TRBV27 and TRBJ1-2; no clear D gene. The V gene lost 5 bases and the J gene lost 4 bases, with 14 bases spanning the gap. The CDR3 totals 14 residues. In germline, CDR1 is MNHEY, CDR2 SMNVEV (reference sequence). Here the CDR3 DNA reads TGTGCCAGCAGTCCGCCCCGTGCAGGCTATGGCTACACCTTC. It specifies CASSPPRAGYGYTF.

The CDR3 spells CASSNRGTGYTF. The CDR3 region has the DNA TGTGCCAGCAGTAACAGGGGCACTGGCTACACCTTC. The gene calls are TRBV5-4 and TRBJ1-2; 7 positions agree with TRBD1. Germline lookup yields CDR1 SGHNT and CDR2 YYREEE (reference sequence). CDR3 length: 12 amino acids. V trimming: 5 bases; J trimming: 7 bases; junction bases outside the gene matches: 5.

CDR3 sequence reads: CASSPGPRRTGNNHEQYF. In nucleotides, the CDR3 is TGTGCCAGCTCACCTGGCCCCCGCCGAACAGGGAATAACCACGAGCAGTACTTC. The rearrangement joins TRBV18 to TRBJ2-7; D may be TRBD1 (6 bases). V was trimmed by 3 bases and J by 5 bases, leaving 26 bases between them. This CDR3 is 18 amino acids long. Germline values: CDR1 KGHSH, CDR2 LQKENI.

The chain uses TRBV7-2 and TRBJ1-6; weak D call: TRBD1 (5 bases). V lost 3 bases to trimming and J lost 10 bases, with 13 bases between them. The CDR3 consists of 14 residues. The germline CDR1 and CDR2 sequences are SGHTA and FQGNSA. As DNA, the CDR3 is TGTGCCAGCAGCTTTCAGGGCGGGAAATCACCCCTCCACTTT. Translating it yields CASSFQGGKSPLHF.

The chain combines TRBV7-9 with TRBJ1-1; no definite D call. The CDR3 contains 14 residues. The germline CDR1 and CDR2 sequences are SEHNR and FQNEAQ (reference sequence). Trimming stripped 5 bases from V and 4 bases from J, with 14 bases between. The CDR3 sequence: CASSRGVGSTEAFF. CDR3 coding DNA: TGTGCCAGCAGCCGTGGGGTGGGGAGCACTGAAGCTTTCTTT.

The chain carries TRBV27 and TRBJ2-2; weak D call: TRBD1 (7 bases). The CDR3 spans 17 residues. The germline gives CDR1 MNHEY, CDR2 SMNVEV (reference sequence). V was cut by 5 bases and J by 1 base, with 17 bases left in between. CDR3 sequence reads: CASSPDPQGGNTGELFF. The CDR3 DNA sequence: TGTGCCAGCAGTCCAGACCCCCAGGGGGGGAACACCGGGGAGCTGTTTTTT.

The chain carries TRBV29-1 and TRBJ2-7, with D perhaps TRBD1 (6 bases). Trimming left V 2 bases short and J 4 bases short, with 12 bases between. CDR3 length equals 13 residues. In germline, CDR1 is SQVTM, CDR2 ANQGSEA. This chain's CDR3 is CSVESTRGYEQYF. Written as DNA, the CDR3 is TGCAGCGTTGAATCCACCAGGGGATACGAGCAGTACTTC.

The chain employs TRBV7-3 and TRBJ2-2; maybe TRBD2 (7 bases). The length of the CDR3 is 16 residues. Trimming removed 1 base at V and 9 bases at J, with 18 bases between. Germline V gene data show CDR1 as SGHTA and CDR2 as FQGTGA. Here the CDR3 DNA reads TGTGCCAGCAGCTTAATACAGGGAGGGTCAGGTCGGGAGCTGTTTTTT. Encoded protein: CASSLIQGGSGRELFF.

This clone was seen repeatedly, ten times or more. The chain links TRBV28 to TRBJ1-2, with no clear D. In germline, CDR1 is MDHEN, CDR2 SYDVKM. Trimming shortened V by 8 bases and J by 8 bases, and 18 bases separated the two germline ends. The CDR3 length is 13 residues. Here the CDR3 reads CASATMGSGGYTF. CDR3 coding DNA: TGTGCCAGCGCAACAATGGGGAGCGGGGGCTACACCTTC.

This rearrangement joins TRBV9 to TRBJ2-7, with D possibly matching TRBD2 (6 bases). The CDR3 runs to 14 residues. V was shortened by 0 bases and J by 4 bases, with 11 bases between the two germline ends. Germline CDR1 and CDR2: SGDLS and YYNGEE. The CDR3 DNA follows: TGTGCCAGCAGCGTAGATGCGGGGCCGTACGAGCAGTACTTC. Its protein product is CASSVDAGPYEQYF.

A single count supports this clone. The genes are TRBV3-1 (or the pseudogene TRBV3-2) and TRBJ2-1, with D unclear. Germline lookup yields CDR1 LGHDT and CDR2 YNNKEL (reference sequence). CDR3 length equals 13 residues. Trimming pared 1 base from V and 5 bases from J, leaving 6 bases between. As DNA, the CDR3 is TGTGCCAGCAGCCAAGGGGCCGACAATGAGCAGTTCTTC. Encoded protein: CASSQGADNEQFF.

The J gene is TRBJ1-1, the V gene TRBV30; TRBD1 matches at 7 bases. The CDR3 totals 14 residues. The germline gives CDR1 GTSNPN, CDR2 SVGIG (reference sequence). V was clipped by 3 bases and J by 5 bases; unmatched bases: 9. The chain's CDR3 is CAWRGGIRGTEAFF. DNA for the CDR3: TGTGCCTGGAGAGGGGGGATCAGGGGGACTGAAGCTTTCTTT.

This clone was seen once. In the same sample, other DNA sequences code for this CDR3. The rearrangement links TRBV30 to TRBJ2-7, with unresolved D. Trimming removed 3 bases from V and 0 bases from J, with 3 bases in between. CDR1 is GTSNPN and CDR2 is SVGIG in the germline V gene (reference sequence). This CDR3 contains 11 residues. The CDR3 reads CAWSSSYEQYF. CDR3 bases: TGTGCCTGGAGCAGCTCCTACGAGCAGTACTTC.

V and J are TRBV5-8 and TRBJ1-4, with a tentative D call TRBD1 (5 bases). Trimming cost V 4 bases and J 6 bases, with 16 bases left between them. Germline V gives CDR1 SGHTS, CDR2 YDEGEE. The CDR3 sequence is 15 residues long. The CDR3 protein is CASSPGLSTYEKLFF. CDR3 sequence (DNA): TGTGCCAGCAGCCCAGGGTTGTCCACATATGAAAAACTGTTTTTT.

The chain has TRBV10-3 and TRBJ2-3; perhaps TRBD1 as D (6 bases). V lost 10 bases, J lost 2 bases, and 19 bases lay in between. CDR3 length equals 15 residues. Germline CDR1 reads ENHRY; CDR2 reads SYGVKD. The CDR3 sequence: CATADRERVTDTQYF. The CDR3 DNA reads as TGTGCCACCGCGGACAGAGAACGAGTCACAGATACGCAGTATTTT.